This T cell receptor beta chain was captured by sequencing in a study of beta chain features in type 1 diabetes. Study-level points and caveats: TCRB CDR3s from Type 1 diabetes patients were moderately but significantly shorter in all four CD4+ subsets.

The whole isolated RNA underwent reverse transcription, so sequencing captured expressed TCRB transcripts. Using immunoSEQ multiplex PCR, the repertoire was profiled, and TCRdb retains in-frame clones only, with some absent. Among about 160,000 clones listed, around 8% were seen once. Germline loops: CDR1 SQVTM, CDR2 ANQGSEA. With V trimmed by 4 bases and J by 5 bases, 4 bases remained unmatched. This CDR3 is 13 amino acids long. This clone showed up just a few times. Its antigen is unidentified. The chain couples TRBV29-1 to TRBJ2-7; 11 nucleotides line up with TRBD1. Sequencing was performed on central memory CD4+ T cells from blood. This TCR was recovered from a woman aged 18 to 35 with type 1 diabetes. DNA for the CDR3: TGCAGCGTTGCGTGGACAGGGGGCAACGAGCAGTACTTC. Encoded protein: CSVAWTGGNEQYF.